Each of the 30 T cell receptor beta chains below was sequenced from the same sample in a study of beta chain features in type 1 diabetes. Study observations and caveats: People with Type 1 diabetes carried modestly yet significantly shorter TCRB CDR3s in all four CD4+ subsets.

Since all of the isolated RNA was reverse transcribed, expressed TCRB transcripts were what got sequenced. Sequencing was performed with immunoSEQ multiplex PCR; in TCRdb, only in-frame clones are kept and a portion is missing. The table has about 280,000 clones, over 12% seen once; the top ten hold around 0.015%. These receptors' targets are unknown. The sample consisted of naive CD4+ T cells from blood. These receptors were collected from a man aged 18 to 35 with type 1 diabetes.

This clone showed up just a few times. The chain joins TRBV9 to TRBJ2-2; 7 nucleotides match TRBD2. The CDR3 covers 17 residues. The V and J ends lost 0 bases and 2 bases, in that order; junction bases with no gene match: 7. Germline lookup yields CDR1 SGDLS and CDR2 YYNGEE. CDR3 residues: CASSVAGLAVNTGELFF. As DNA, the CDR3 is TGTGCCAGCAGCGTAGCGGGCCTAGCGGTTAACACCGGGGAGCTGTTTTTT.

In this sample, this clone turned up a few times. The V gene is TRBV7-9, the J gene TRBJ2-5; TRBD1 aligns across 7 bases. The CDR3 spans 14 residues. Per germline, CDR1 SEHNR and CDR2 FQNEAQ (reference sequence). V shed 5 bases and J 9 bases; nucleotides not matched to a gene: 12. For the CDR3, the DNA is TGTGCCAGCAGCCCCTCCTCGGGACAGTATCCCCAGTACTTC. This sequence encodes CASSPSSGQYPQYF.

This clone occurred a few times. The V and J genes are TRBV30 and TRBJ2-2; D unresolved. Deletions cut 0 bases from V and 1 base from J, with 12 bases between. CDR3 length: 16 amino acids. Germline V gene data show CDR1 as GTSNPN and CDR2 as SVGIG (reference sequence). DNA of the CDR3: TGTGCCTGGAGTGTACTCAGGCTGGGGAACACCGGGGAGCTGTTTTTT. This codes for CAWSVLRLGNTGELFF.

In its sample, this clone was seen a few times. The chain employs TRBV28 and TRBJ2-7; TRBD2 aligns across 11 bases. The ends lost 5 bases at V and 0 bases at J; junction bases unmatched: 3. The CDR3 spans 15 residues. Germline V gene sequence: CDR1 MDHEN, CDR2 SYDVKM. DNA of the CDR3: TGTGCCAGCAGTCTAACTAGCGGGAGCTCCTACGAGCAGTACTTC. As protein: CASSLTSGSSYEQYF.

This chain links TRBV2 with TRBJ1-4; TRBD1 agrees at 8 bases. In germline, CDR1 is SNHLY, CDR2 FYNNEI. Unmatched junction bases numbered 9, after V lost 5 bases and J lost 4 bases. CDR3 length: 16 residues. Here the CDR3 DNA reads TGTGCCAGCAGTCCGTTAGGAGACAGGGGTAATGAAAAACTGTTTTTT. Translated: CASSPLGDRGNEKLFF.

The rearrangement uses TRBV18 and TRBJ1-1; 9 positions agree with TRBD1. Germline V gene data show CDR1 as KGHSH and CDR2 as LQKENI. The CDR3 is made up of 13 amino acids. J gave up 6 bases and V 3 bases, and 2 bases lay outside the gene matches. CDR3 bases: TGTGCCAGCTCACCGGGACAGGGCGCTGAAGCTTTCTTT. Its translation is CASSPGQGAEAFF.

This clone came up a few times. The chain uses TRBV29-1 and TRBJ2-3; D possibly corresponds to TRBD2 (6 bases). Deletions cut 6 bases from V and 3 bases from J, with 10 bases between. The CDR3 runs to 12 residues. Germline values: CDR1 SQVTM, CDR2 ANQGSEA. CDR3 DNA: TGCAGCGTGGTGACTAGGACAGATACGCAGTATTTT. Amino acid sequence: CSVVTRTDTQYF.

This clone was observed a handful of times. This chain joins TRBV6-6 and TRBJ1-5; TRBD1 aligns across 7 bases. CDR3 length: 13 residues. Trimming removed 5 bases from V and 6 bases from J; junction bases left unmatched: 4. Germline lookup yields CDR1 MNHNY and CDR2 SVGAGI (reference sequence). Here the CDR3 DNA reads TGTGCCAGCAGTCAAAACAGGGGTCAGCCCCAGCATTTT. Translated, it gives CASSQNRGQPQHF.

The V call is TRBV27, the J call TRBJ2-1; TRBD2 matches 11 bases. Germline CDR1 and CDR2: MNHEY and SMNVEV (reference sequence). This CDR3 is 15 amino acids long. With 0 bases clipped from V and 10 bases from J, the junction kept 5 bases outside the gene matches. CDR3 residues: CASSLSWTSGSEQFF. The CDR3 DNA sequence: TGTGCCAGCAGTTTATCTTGGACTAGCGGGTCAGAGCAGTTCTTC.

In its sample, this clone was seen many times. The chain employs TRBV29-1 and TRBJ2-7; a weak D match, TRBD2 (6 bases). CDR3 length: 12 amino acids. Germline V CDR1 and CDR2: SQVTM, ANQGSEA. The V end lost 4 bases, the J end lost 4 bases, and 11 bases lay between the germline ends. The CDR3 protein is CSVGDWAYEQYF. The CDR3 DNA is TGCAGCGTTGGGGACTGGGCATACGAGCAGTACTTC.

This clone was detected a few times. The rearrangement links TRBV27 to TRBJ2-1; 8 bases agree with TRBD2. V gave up 8 bases and J gave up 7 bases; unmatched junction bases: 10. The CDR3 runs 14 residues. The germline CDR1 and CDR2 sequences are MNHEY and SMNVEV (reference sequence). The CDR3 bases are TGTGCCAGCCTAGCGAGCGGGAGCAGAAATGAGCAGTTCTTC. Translation gives CASLASGSRNEQFF.

This clone was recorded a few times. This chain links TRBV2 with TRBJ2-3, with 10 bases aligning to TRBD2. Looked up from germline, CDR1 is SNHLY and CDR2 is FYNNEI. The CDR3 is 17 residues long. The J segment lost 6 bases and the V segment lost 2 bases, leaving 11 bases of the junction unmatched. CDR3 residues: CASSETRIAGGFDTQYF. CDR3 bases: TGTGCCAGCAGTGAAACGAGAATAGCGGGGGGTTTCGATACGCAGTATTTT.

This clone has just a few counts. The chain links TRBV28 to TRBJ2-1, with 12 bases identical to TRBD2. This CDR3 spans 18 amino acids. The V and J ends lost 2 bases and 8 bases, in that order; junction bases with no gene match: 13. Germline V gives CDR1 MDHEN, CDR2 SYDVKM. The CDR3: CASSLPLAGGGHKDEQFF. The DNA of the CDR3 is TGTGCCAGCAGTTTACCCCTAGCGGGAGGGGGGCACAAGGATGAGCAGTTCTTC.

The V and J genes are TRBV29-1 and TRBJ2-3; TRBD1 matches at 8 bases. The CDR3 is made up of 13 amino acids. The V gene end was trimmed by 2 bases and the J gene end by 14 bases; junction bases not matched to a gene: 12. Germline-derived CDR1 and CDR2 are SQVTM and ANQGSEA. The CDR3 DNA follows: TGCAGCGTTGAACTGGTCCGGACAGGGCCGTTGTATTTT. Amino acids: CSVELVRTGPLYF.

This clone was seen a few times. V is TRBV5-1 and J is TRBJ2-1, with a weak D call TRBD1 (5 bases). The ends were cut back, 2 bases at V and 8 bases at J, with 14 bases in the middle. The CDR3 is 14 amino acids. Germline-derived CDR1 and CDR2 are SGHRS and YFSETQ. The CDR3 sequence: CASSFTVTRDEQFF. The CDR3 DNA is TGCGCCAGCAGCTTTACCGTAACCAGGGATGAGCAGTTCTTC.

The chain employs TRBV30 and TRBJ1-2; the D gene is possibly TRBD1 (5 bases). CDR3 length: 13 residues. Germline CDR1 and CDR2: GTSNPN and SVGIG (reference sequence). With 2 bases removed from V and 6 bases from J, the gap between germline ends came to 13 bases. In nucleotides, the CDR3 is TGTGCCTGGAGTCGAGTAGGGGCTGATGGCTACACCTTC. This translates into CAWSRVGADGYTF.

This clone was seen more than once but under ten times. The chain has TRBV9 and TRBJ2-1, with D possibly TRBD2 on 5 matching bases. V shed 0 bases and J shed 5 bases, with 9 bases lying between them. From germline, CDR1 is SGDLS and CDR2 YYNGEE. This CDR3 contains 14 residues. DNA for the CDR3: TGTGCCAGCAGCGTAGCGGGGTTGAACAATGAGCAGTTCTTC. Amino acid sequence: CASSVAGLNNEQFF. Drawing the rest from reference TRBV9 and TRBJ2-1, the complete variable domain is DSGVTQTPKHLITATGQRVTLRCSPRSGDLSVYWYQQSLDQGLQFLIQYYNGEERAKGNILERFSAQQFPDLHSELNLSSLELGDSALYFCASSVAGLNNEQFFGPGTRLTVL.

This sequence joins TRBV6-1 and TRBJ1-6; 7 positions match TRBD1. Per germline, CDR1 MNHNS and CDR2 SASEGT. The CDR3 contains 14 residues. V shed 7 bases and J 7 bases; nucleotides not matched to a gene: 7. DNA of the CDR3: TGTGCCAGCATTCGGACAGGCTCCAATTCACCCCTCCACTTT. It translates to CASIRTGSNSPLHF.

On this clone itself: This sample also contains other DNA sequences that code for the same CDR3. The chain carries TRBV2 and TRBJ2-5; 11 nucleotides agree with TRBD2. The CDR3 spans 14 residues. V was pared by 5 bases and J by 2 bases, with 1 base of the junction left unmatched. Germline CDR1 is SNHLY and CDR2 is FYNNEI. This CDR3 is CASSRTSGQETQYF. The CDR3 nucleotides read TGTGCCAGCAGTCGGACTAGCGGGCAAGAGACCCAGTACTTC.

In this sample, this clone turned up a few times. The genes are TRBV7-9 and TRBJ2-1, with TRBD1 matching 7 bases. CDR3 length: 13 amino acids. The J segment lost 5 bases and the V segment lost 4 bases, leaving 2 bases of the junction unmatched. CDR1 is SEHNR and CDR2 is FQNEAQ in the germline V gene (reference sequence). The CDR3 here is CASSSTGDNEQFF. CDR3 DNA: TGTGCCAGCAGCTCAACAGGGGACAATGAGCAGTTCTTC.

The chain joins TRBV23-1 to TRBJ2-5; 10 bases are a match to TRBD1. TRBV23-1 is an ORF, with its function uncertain. Trimming took 2 bases from V and 2 from J; bases not matched to a gene: 8. This CDR3 is 17 amino acids long. CDR3 coding DNA: TGCGCCAGCAGTCAAGGGACAGGGGAAGAGGGACAAGAGACCCAGTACTTC. This translates into CASSQGTGEEGQETQYF.

In its sample, this clone was seen a few times. V usage is TRBV30 and J usage is TRBJ1-2, with D perhaps TRBD1 (6 bases). The CDR3 spans 15 residues. Per the germline V gene, CDR1 is GTSNPN and CDR2 is SVGIG (reference sequence). Between the trimmed V and J ends, which lost 3 bases and 5 bases, there was a span of 19 bases. This chain's CDR3 is CAWRGPGGRGYGYTF. CDR3 nucleotide sequence: TGTGCCTGGAGAGGTCCCGGGGGGCGCGGGTATGGCTACACCTTC.

V is TRBV15 and J is TRBJ2-2; possibly TRBD2 for D (5 bases). This CDR3 has 15 amino acids. Germline values: CDR1 LNHNV, CDR2 YYDKDF (reference sequence). Deletions cut 4 bases from V and 5 bases from J, with 14 bases between. DNA of the CDR3: TGTGCCACCAGCACTCGGACTGCCCCAACCGGGGAGCTGTTTTTT. Translating gives CATSTRTAPTGELFF.

The CDR3 reads CASSPQGRGYEQYF. The DNA of the CDR3 is TGTGCCAGTAGCCCACAGGGAAGGGGCTACGAGCAGTACTTC. The chain couples TRBV19 to TRBJ2-7, with a tentative D call TRBD1 (6 bases). V lost 6 bases and J 3 bases, leaving 15 bases between the germline ends. This CDR3 spans 14 amino acids. Germline V gene sequence: CDR1 LNHDA, CDR2 SQIVND (reference sequence). Full variable domain (missing parts from reference TRBV19 and TRBJ2-7): DGGITQSPKYLFRKEGQNVTLSCEQNLNHDAMYWYRQDPGQGLRLIYYSQIVNDFQKGDIAEGYSVSREKKESFPLTVTSAQKNPTAFYLCASSPQGRGYEQYFGPGTRLTVT.

A single count supports this clone. The CDR3 loop reads CAWTSFETQYF. The CDR3 region has the DNA TGTGCCTGGACCAGTTTCGAGACCCAGTACTTC. The J gene is TRBJ2-5, the V gene TRBV30; D gene ambiguous. Germline V CDR1 and CDR2: GTSNPN, SVGIG (reference sequence). Trimming took 4 bases from V and 5 from J, leaving 8 bases between them. The CDR3 runs 11 residues. The variable domain in full, completed from reference TRBV30 and TRBJ2-5, reads SQTIHQWPATLVQPVGSPLSLECTVEGTSNPNLYWYRQAAGRGLQLLFYSVGIGQISSEVPQNLSASRPQDRQFILSSKKLLLSDSGFYLCAWTSFETQYFGPGTRLLVL.

This chain uses TRBV5-4 with TRBJ2-1; 8 bases align to TRBD1. The CDR3 covers 15 residues. Germline values: CDR1 SGHNT, CDR2 YYREEE (reference sequence). V lost 5 bases and J lost 2; bases outside the gene matches: 6. This CDR3 is CASRSDRVTYNEQFF. In DNA, the CDR3 is TGTGCCAGCAGGTCGGACAGGGTTACCTACAATGAGCAGTTCTTC.

This clone was found a few times. This chain uses TRBV28 with TRBJ2-7; no reliable D call. V was shortened by 2 bases and J by 2 bases, with 4 bases between the two germline ends. CDR1 MDHEN and CDR2 SYDVKM come from the germline V gene. CDR3 length: 12 amino acids. The CDR3 DNA reads TGTGCCAGCAGTTTAAGCCCCTACGAGCAGTACTTC. It translates to CASSLSPYEQYF.

This clone has a handful of counts. The chain combines TRBV6-1 with TRBJ2-7, with 9 bases aligning to TRBD1. With 3 bases clipped from V and 0 bases from J, the junction kept 3 bases outside the gene matches. The CDR3 consists of 15 residues. In germline, CDR1 is MNHNS, CDR2 SASEGT. The CDR3 here is CASSDGTGSSYEQYF. CDR3 DNA sequence: TGTGCCAGCAGTGATGGGACAGGGTCCTCCTACGAGCAGTACTTC.

The V gene is TRBV30, the J gene TRBJ2-3, with unresolved D. V gave up 0 bases and J gave up 2 bases, with 3 bases separating them. Germline V gene data show CDR1 as GTSNPN and CDR2 as SVGIG (reference sequence). This CDR3 has 12 residues. CDR3 nucleotide sequence: TGTGCCTGGAGTGTCTTCACAGATACGCAGTATTTT. Protein sequence: CAWSVFTDTQYF.

Remarks on this clone: Different DNA sequences within this sample yield the same CDR3. V gene TRBV5-1 combines with J gene TRBJ2-5, with a tentative D call TRBD1 (5 bases). Deletions cut 4 bases from V and 5 bases from J, with 6 bases between. Per germline, CDR1 SGHRS and CDR2 YFSETQ. CDR3 size: 11 residues. The CDR3 nucleotides are TGCGCCAGCAGCCCAGGGGAGACCCAGTACTTC. It yields the protein CASSPGETQYF.